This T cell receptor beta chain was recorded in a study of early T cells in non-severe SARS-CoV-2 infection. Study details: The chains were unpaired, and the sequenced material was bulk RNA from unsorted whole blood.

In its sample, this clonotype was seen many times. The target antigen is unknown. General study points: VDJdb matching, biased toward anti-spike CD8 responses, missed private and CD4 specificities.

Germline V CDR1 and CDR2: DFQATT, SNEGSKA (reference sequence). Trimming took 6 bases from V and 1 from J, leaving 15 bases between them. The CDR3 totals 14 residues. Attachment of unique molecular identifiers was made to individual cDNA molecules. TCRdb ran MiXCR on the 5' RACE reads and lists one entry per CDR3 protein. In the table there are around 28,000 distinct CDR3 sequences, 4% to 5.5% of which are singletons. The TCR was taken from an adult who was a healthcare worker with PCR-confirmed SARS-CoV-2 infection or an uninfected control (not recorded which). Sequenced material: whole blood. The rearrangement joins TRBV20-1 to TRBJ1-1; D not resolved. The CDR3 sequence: CSAPLGRKNTEAFF. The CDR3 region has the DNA TGCAGTGCACCGTTAGGACGGAAGAACACTGAAGCTTTCTTT.